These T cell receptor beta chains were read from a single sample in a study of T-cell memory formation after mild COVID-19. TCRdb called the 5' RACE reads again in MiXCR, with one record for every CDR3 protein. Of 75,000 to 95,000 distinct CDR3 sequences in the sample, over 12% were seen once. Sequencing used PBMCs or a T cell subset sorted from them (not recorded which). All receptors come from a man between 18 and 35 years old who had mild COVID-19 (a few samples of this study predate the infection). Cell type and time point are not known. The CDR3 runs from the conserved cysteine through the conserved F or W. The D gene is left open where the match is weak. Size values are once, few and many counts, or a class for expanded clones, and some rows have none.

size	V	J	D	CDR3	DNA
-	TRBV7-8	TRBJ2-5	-	CASRITLGPVEGTQYF	TGTGCCAGCAGGATCACACTCGGACCGGTGGAGGGGACCCAGTACTTC
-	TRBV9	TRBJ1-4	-	CASSGGSVGEKLFF	TGTGCCAGCAGCGGTGGGTCGGTGGGTGAAAAACTGTTTTTT
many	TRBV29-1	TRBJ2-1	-	CSVGTEYNEQFF	TGCAGCGTTGGGACAGAGTACAATGAGCAGTTCTTC
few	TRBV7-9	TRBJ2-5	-	CASSYEGLAETQYF	TGTGCCAGCAGCTACGAAGGGCTCGCGGAGACCCAGTACTTC
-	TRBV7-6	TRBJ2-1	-	CASSPSWDEQFF	TGTGCCAGCAGCCCATCATGGGATGAGCAGTTCTTC
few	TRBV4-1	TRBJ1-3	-	CASNGAGNTIYF	TGCGCCAGCAATGGGGCTGGAAACACCATATATTTT
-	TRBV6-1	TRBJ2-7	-	CASRLGEQYF	TGTGCCAGCAGGTTGGGCGAGCAGTACTTC
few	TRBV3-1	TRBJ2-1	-	CASRPLGVGEQFF	TGTGCCAGCAGGCCGCTGGGAGTTGGTGAGCAGTTCTTC
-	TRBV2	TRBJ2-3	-	CATSDSSSTDTQYF	TGTGCCACCTCGGACAGCTCCAGCACAGATACGCAGTATTTT
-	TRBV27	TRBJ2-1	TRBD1	CASGQGAYYNEQFF	TGTGCCAGCGGACAGGGGGCGTACTACAATGAGCAGTTCTTC
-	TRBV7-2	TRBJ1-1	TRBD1	CASSRTGLQAEAFF	TGTGCCAGCAGCCGGACAGGGTTACAGGCTGAAGCTTTCTTT
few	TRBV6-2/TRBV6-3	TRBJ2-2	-	CASSYSQAVTGELFF	TGTGCCAGCAGTTACTCGCAAGCCGTCACCGGGGAGCTGTTTTTT
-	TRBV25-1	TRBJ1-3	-	CASNSGNTIYF	TGTGCCAGTAACTCTGGAAACACCATATATTTT
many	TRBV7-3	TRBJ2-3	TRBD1	CASSPTGTGINTQYF	TGTGCCAGCAGCCCTACCGGGACAGGTATTAATACGCAGTATTTT
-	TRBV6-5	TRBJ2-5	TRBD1	CASSVNAGTGSETQYF	TGTGCCAGCAGCGTGAACGCCGGGACAGGGAGCGAGACCCAGTACTTC
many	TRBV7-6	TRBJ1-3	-	CASSPGGGPGNTIYF	TGTGCCAGCAGCCCCGGGGGGGGACCTGGAAACACCATATATTTT
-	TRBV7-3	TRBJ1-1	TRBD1	CASSTGTAKSEAFF	TGTGCCAGCAGCACCGGGACAGCGAAAAGTGAAGCTTTCTTT
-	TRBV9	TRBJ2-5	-	CASSVNWGHGETQYF	TGTGCCAGCAGCGTAAATTGGGGCCATGGGGAGACCCAGTACTTC
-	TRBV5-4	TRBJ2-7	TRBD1	CASSRTGAYEQYF	TGTGCCAGCAGCAGGACAGGGGCGTACGAGCAGTACTTC
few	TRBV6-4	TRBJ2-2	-	CASSERGTWSTGELFF	TGTGCCAGCAGTGAGCGAGGCACCTGGTCCACCGGGGAGCTGTTTTTT
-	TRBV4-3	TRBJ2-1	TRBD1	CASSPGQGRHEQFF	TGCGCCAGCAGCCCAGGACAGGGTAGACATGAGCAGTTCTTC
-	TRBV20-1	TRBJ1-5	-	CSARDKAASGNQPQHF	TGCAGTGCTAGAGATAAGGCGGCCTCGGGCAATCAGCCCCAGCATTTT
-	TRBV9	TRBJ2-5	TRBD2	CASSTPRGGLETQYF	TGTGCCAGCAGCACCCCGCGGGGGGGCCTAGAGACCCAGTACTTC
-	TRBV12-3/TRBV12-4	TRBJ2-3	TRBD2	CASSFLAGTDTQYF	TGTGCCAGCAGCTTCCTAGCGGGGACAGATACGCAGTATTTT
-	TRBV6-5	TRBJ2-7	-	CASSYPGRYYEQYF	TGTGCCAGCAGTTACCCAGGACGATACTACGAGCAGTACTTC
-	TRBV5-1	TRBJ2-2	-	CASSRDAGGLDTGELFF	TGCGCCAGCAGCCGGGACGCGGGCGGGTTGGACACCGGGGAGCTGTTTTTT
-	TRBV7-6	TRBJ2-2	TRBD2	CASSFSGGINTGELFF	TGTGCCAGCAGCTTCTCGGGGGGAATAAACACCGGGGAGCTGTTTTTT
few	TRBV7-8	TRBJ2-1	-	CASSLVSGREEFF	TGTGCCAGCAGCTTAGTTTCTGGCAGGGAGGAGTTCTTC
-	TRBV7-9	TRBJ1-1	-	CASSLGPGENTEAFF	TGTGCCAGCAGCTTAGGTCCAGGGGAGAACACTGAAGCTTTCTTT
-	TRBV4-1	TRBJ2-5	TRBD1	CASSPGQGIQETQYF	TGCGCCAGCAGCCCAGGACAGGGGATACAAGAGACCCAGTACTTC
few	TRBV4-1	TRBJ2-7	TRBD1	CASSLTGTGFNEQYF	TGCGCCAGCAGCCTCACCGGGACAGGGTTTAACGAGCAGTACTTC
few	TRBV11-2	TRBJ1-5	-	CASSLEPGLTNQPQHF	TGTGCCAGCAGCTTAGAGCCGGGACTGACTAATCAGCCCCAGCATTTT
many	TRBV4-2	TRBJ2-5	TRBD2	CASSQDRGGPETQYF	TGTGCCAGCAGCCAAGATCGGGGGGGGCCAGAGACCCAGTACTTC
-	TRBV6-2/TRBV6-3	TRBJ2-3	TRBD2	CASSYVSSGGPQYF	TGTGCCAGCAGTTACGTTTCTAGCGGGGGCCCGCAGTATTTT
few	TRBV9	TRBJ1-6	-	CASSVADSYNSPLHF	TGTGCCAGCAGCGTAGCCGACAGTTATAATTCACCCCTCCACTTT
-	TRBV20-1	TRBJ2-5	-	CSARSGRKQTQYF	TGCAGTGCTAGGTCTGGGAGGAAGCAGACCCAGTACTTC